Each of the 4 T cell receptor beta chains below was sequenced from the same sample in a study of blood T cell repertoires in COVID-19. Sequenced by immunoSEQ multiplex PCR; TCRdb stores in-frame clones only, minus some. The table lists 200,000 or so clones, 89% of them singletons. The material sequenced was PBMCs or T cells enriched from blood (not recorded which). The receptors were gathered from a woman between 18 and 29 years old who had recovered from COVID-19.

This clone was observed once. V and J are TRBV6-6 and TRBJ1-3; D might be TRBD1 (5 bases). Germline loops: CDR1 MNHNY, CDR2 SVGAGI (reference sequence). The CDR3 sequence is 15 residues long. V was cut by 6 bases and J by 0 bases, with 12 bases left in between. This CDR3 is CASRPTGNSGNTIYF. The CDR3 DNA reads as TGTGCCAGCAGGCCTACAGGAAACTCTGGAAACACCATATATTTT.

This clone was counted once. The chain employs TRBV28 and TRBJ2-2; D may be TRBD1 (5 bases). CDR3 size: 14 residues. Germline V CDR1 and CDR2: MDHEN, SYDVKM. Trimming took 2 bases from V and 5 from J, leaving 9 bases between them. CDR3 region: CASSLVRVTGELFF. Written as DNA, the CDR3 is TGTGCCAGCAGTTTAGTCAGGGTTACCGGGGAGCTGTTTTTT.

V usage is TRBV25-1 and J usage is TRBJ2-3; D gene uncertain. Germline CDR1 and CDR2: MGHDK and SYGVNS. CDR3 length: 17 amino acids. V lost 0 bases to trimming and J lost 0 bases, with 13 bases between them. CDR3 DNA sequence: TGTGCCAGCAGTGAATACTTATCGCTGAGAAGCACAGATACGCAGTATTTT. Translation gives CASSEYLSLRSTDTQYF.

This clone was detected only a few times. The chain joins TRBV7-9 to TRBJ2-7; D remains ambiguous. Germline V gives CDR1 SEHNR, CDR2 FQNEAQ (reference sequence). The CDR3 is made up of 14 amino acids. V lost 0 bases to trimming and J lost 6 bases, with 12 bases between them. CDR3 sequence (DNA): TGTGCCAGCAGCTTAGCTAGCACAAGGATCGAGCAGTACTTC. Translating gives CASSLASTRIEQYF.